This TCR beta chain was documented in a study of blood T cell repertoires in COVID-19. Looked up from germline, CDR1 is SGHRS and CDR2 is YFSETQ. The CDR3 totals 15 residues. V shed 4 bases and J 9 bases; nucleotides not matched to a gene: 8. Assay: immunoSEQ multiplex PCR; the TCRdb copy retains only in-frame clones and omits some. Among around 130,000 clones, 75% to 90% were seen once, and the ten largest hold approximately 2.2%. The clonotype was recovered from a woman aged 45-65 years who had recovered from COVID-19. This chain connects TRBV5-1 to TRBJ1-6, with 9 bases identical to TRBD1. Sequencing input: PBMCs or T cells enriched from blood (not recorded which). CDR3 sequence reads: CASSTGQGIASPLHF. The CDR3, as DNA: TGCGCCAGCAGCACGGGACAGGGCATTGCTTCACCCCTCCACTTT.